This T cell receptor beta chain appears in the sequencing data of a study of T cells in Graves' hyperthyroidism and ophthalmopathy. This clonotype was counted ten times or more. The antigen is undetermined. Amplified regions were TCR beta CDR3 sequences from RNA transcripts. Using the HTBI primer set, a first-round RT-PCR was run on the TCR CDR3. TCRdb re-derived calls from the multiplex PCR reads in MiXCR, one entry per CDR3 protein. Among about 560,000 distinct CDR3 sequences listed, approximately 14% were seen once. Findings and caveats of the study: Most clonotypes expanded in the thyroid (above 0.001) were also present in blood.

This CDR3 has 17 amino acids. The V segment lost 6 bases and the J segment 1 base; nucleotides outside the gene matches: 9. Thyroid ultrasound and orbital computed tomography, with clinical symptoms and serum thyroxine and TRAb, informed diagnoses. Sequenced sample: blood. V gene TRBV12-3 or TRBV12-4 combines with J gene TRBJ2-2, with 9 bases aligning to TRBD1. The sequence was collected from a woman between 40 and 55 years old with Graves' hyperthyroidism. The CDR3 nucleotides read TGTGCCAGCAGGGGGTTTGAGGGACAGGGGAACACCGGGGAGCTGTTTTTT. This encodes CASRGFEGQGNTGELFF.